This T cell receptor beta chain was sequenced for a study of T cells in Graves' hyperthyroidism and ophthalmopathy. The source material, RNA transcripts, was used to amplify TCR beta CDR3 regions. First-round RT-PCR targeting the TCR CDR3 was performed with the HTBI primer set. MiXCR was run by TCRdb on the multiplex PCR reads, yielding one entry per CDR3 protein. The table lists around 610,000 distinct CDR3 sequences, roughly 14% of them singletons, with over 3.5% in the top ten. The study included ophthalmopathy patients with Clinical Activity Score at least 3, NOSPECS grade at least 4 and duration under 3 months. Specimen: blood. The clonotype originates from a woman in her forties with Graves' ophthalmopathy.

The CDR3: CASDGRGSGNTGELFF. In DNA, the CDR3 is TGTGCCAGCGACGGCCGTGGGTCAGGGAACACCGGGGAGCTGTTTTTT. V usage is TRBV12-3 or TRBV12-4 and J usage is TRBJ2-2; D remains unclear. The CDR3 is made up of 16 amino acids. Trimming shortened V by 8 bases and J by 1 base, and 17 bases separated the two germline ends.